This entry lists 32 T cell receptor beta chains sequenced from one sample in a study of response to subunit inactivated influenza vaccine. Each CDR3 protein is one row after TCRdb ran MiXCR on the RT-PCR reads. The sample gives roughly 620,000 distinct CDR3 sequences, around 10% of which show up once; 11% is in the top ten. The same data also went into a second study, on T cells expressing NK-cell markers. That paper notes: For TCR beta, cDNA was produced by 5'RACE template switching with UMIs.

Here the sequenced sample was PBMCs from blood, taken on the day of vaccination. The receptor set was obtained from a man aged 50-60 years who received an inactivated influenza vaccine.

The chain links TRBV27 to TRBJ2-2; 9 positions agree with TRBD2. Germline V CDR1 and CDR2: MNHEY, SMNVEV (reference sequence). This CDR3 comprises 14 residues. V lost 6 bases and J lost 5; bases outside the gene matches: 4. The CDR3 spells CASRGTSWTGELFF. The CDR3 DNA is TGTGCCAGCAGGGGGACTAGCTGGACCGGGGAGCTGTTTTTT.

This clonotype was observed at least ten times. V usage is TRBV19 and J usage is TRBJ2-6; 7 nucleotides match TRBD1. The germline gives CDR1 LNHDA, CDR2 SQIVND (reference sequence). After removal of 8 bases from V and 2 bases from J, the junction contained 12 bases not matched to a gene. CDR3 length: 17 residues. The CDR3 region has the DNA TGTGCCAGTCGACAGGGTAAGGCGTCTCCTGGGGCCAACGTCCTGACTTTC. It encodes CASRQGKASPGANVLTF.

There are many counts of this clonotype. The V call is TRBV4-3, the J call TRBJ1-4; no clear D gene. Germline V gene sequence: CDR1 LGHNA, CDR2 YSLEER. V lost 3 bases to trimming and J lost 0 bases, with 11 bases between them. The CDR3 runs to 16 residues. This CDR3 is CASSQGRTATNEKLFF. The CDR3 DNA reads TGCGCCAGCAGCCAGGGTCGGACTGCAACTAATGAAAAACTGTTTTTT.

The rearrangement joins TRBV18 to TRBJ2-6; D not certain. The CDR3 is 18 residues long. V was clipped by 2 bases and J by 4 bases, with 18 bases between them. Germline CDR1 reads KGHSH; CDR2 reads LQKENI. CDR3 sequence reads: CASSPIDNFLRGANVLTF. The CDR3 bases are TGTGCCAGCTCACCAATCGATAACTTTCTCAGGGGGGCCAACGTCCTGACTTTC.

This clonotype was recorded a few times. The rearrangement links TRBV3-1 to TRBJ2-2, with D unclear. Germline values: CDR1 LGHDT, CDR2 YNNKEL (reference sequence). V was trimmed by 0 bases and J by 8 bases, leaving 7 bases between them. This CDR3 has 13 residues. CDR3 nucleotides: TGTGCCAGCAGCCAAGACGTGGGTGGGGAGCTGTTTTTT. Protein sequence: CASSQDVGGELFF.

The chain employs TRBV6-2 or TRBV6-3 and TRBJ1-1, with 8 bases that match TRBD1. Germline lookup yields CDR1 MNHEY and CDR2 SVGEGT. The CDR3 length is 13 residues. Trimming removed 7 bases from V and 1 base from J; junction bases left unmatched: 2. The CDR3, as DNA: TGTGCCAGCACGACAGGGGCGAACACTGAAGCTTTCTTT. Encoded protein: CASTTGANTEAFF.

The chain has TRBV7-2 and TRBJ2-1; D is undetermined. V was clipped by 2 bases and J by 2 bases, with 13 bases between them. CDR1 and CDR2 (germline): SGHTA, FQGNSA. The CDR3 runs 16 residues. As DNA, the CDR3 is TGTGCCAGCAGCTTACGTACTTCCGATACCTACAATGAGCAGTTCTTC. Its translation is CASSLRTSDTYNEQFF.

This clonotype has only a few counts. J is TRBJ1-3 and V is TRBV7-9; D gene unclear. This CDR3 spans 13 amino acids. Germline values: CDR1 SEHNR, CDR2 FQNEAQ (reference sequence). Trimming took off 5 bases at V and 4 bases at J, with 9 bases between the two ends. Here the CDR3 DNA reads TGTGCCAGCAGCGCACTCGGGGGAAACACCATATATTTT. It codes for CASSALGGNTIYF.

This clonotype was picked up many times. The chain employs TRBV24-1 and TRBJ1-2; D possibly corresponds to TRBD1 (6 bases). This CDR3 comprises 14 residues. Trimming left V 4 bases short and J 4 bases short, with 12 bases between. Germline CDR1 KGHDR, CDR2 SFDVKD. The CDR3 sequence is CATSDPTGAYGYTF. The DNA of the CDR3 is TGTGCCACCAGTGACCCGACAGGAGCCTATGGCTACACCTTC.

This clonotype was observed at least ten times. The gene calls are TRBV10-3 and TRBJ2-3; possible D gene TRBD1, 6 bases. Trimming pared 4 bases from V and 4 bases from J, leaving 15 bases between. The V gene's germline CDR1 is ENHRY and CDR2 SYGVKD. The CDR3 is 15 amino acids. CDR3 DNA: TGTGCCATCAGTGGGGTCAGGGGCAATGCAGATACGCAGTATTTT. Protein product: CAISGVRGNADTQYF.

The chain combines TRBV28 with TRBJ2-7; D possibly matches TRBD1 or TRBD2 (5 bases each). Trimming took off 6 bases at V and 7 bases at J, with 22 bases between the two ends. The CDR3 is 15 residues long. Germline V gene data show CDR1 as MDHEN and CDR2 as SYDVKM. CDR3 in amino acids: CASRDALGAAWEQYF. The DNA of the CDR3 is TGTGCCAGCAGGGACGCGCTCGGGGCTGCGTGGGAGCAGTACTTC.

This clonotype has only a few counts. In nucleotides, the CDR3 is TGCGCCAGCAGCCAAGTCTGGGCGGGCTTCTCCTACGAGCAGTACTTC. Its protein is CASSQVWAGFSYEQYF. V gene TRBV4-3 combines with J gene TRBJ2-7, with D possibly TRBD2 on 5 matching bases. Trimming removed 1 base at V and 0 bases at J, with 13 bases between. CDR3 size: 16 residues. CDR1 is LGHNA, CDR2 YSLEER, per germline.

This clonotype was seen a handful of times. The chain recombines TRBV5-1 with TRBJ2-5; 10 nucleotides match TRBD2. Unmatched junction bases numbered 11, after V lost 9 bases and J lost 3 bases. The CDR3 consists of 15 residues. The germline V gene has CDR1 SGHRS and CDR2 YFSETQ. This CDR3 is CATKTGLAEKETQYF. CDR3 in DNA: TGCGCCACCAAAACCGGACTAGCGGAGAAAGAGACCCAGTACTTC.

This clonotype was detected a few times. The chain is built from TRBV29-1 and TRBJ2-7, with 13 bases fitting TRBD2. This CDR3 has 17 amino acids. Germline V lookup: CDR1 SQVTM, CDR2 ANQGSEA. V shed 6 bases, J shed 7 bases, and the junction held 18 bases outside the gene matches. The CDR3 sequence: CSVAESLRTSGRWEQYF. The CDR3 DNA sequence: TGCAGCGTCGCCGAAAGTCTTAGGACTAGCGGGAGATGGGAGCAGTACTTC.

This clonotype was observed a few times. The CDR3 reads CSARVVVGGNTQYF. In DNA, the CDR3 is TGCAGTGCTAGAGTGGTAGTTGGGGGGAATACGCAGTATTTT. This chain joins TRBV20-1 and TRBJ2-3, with a possible D match to TRBD2 (6 bases). The germline V gene has CDR1 DFQATT and CDR2 SNEGSKA (reference sequence). Trimming took off 1 base at V and 7 bases at J, with 15 bases between the two ends. The CDR3 is 14 amino acids.

As for this clonotype: A much larger clonotype is one base distant, so this may be a read error. The chain carries TRBV7-9 and TRBJ2-1; D is ambiguous. The CDR3 loop spans 11 amino acids. The germline CDR1 and CDR2 sequences are SEHNR and FQNEAQ (reference sequence). The CDR3 bases are TGTGCCAGCAGCGCGTACAGTGAGCAGTTCTTC. Translation gives CASSAYSEQFF. Complete variable domain (other parts from reference TRBV7-9 and TRBJ2-1): DTGVSQNPRHKITKRGQNVTFRCDPISEHNRLYWYRQTLGQGPEFLTYFQNEAQLEKSRLLSDRFSAERPKGSFSTLEIQRTEQGDSAMYLCASSAYSEQFFGPGTRLTVL.

The chain has TRBV20-1 and TRBJ2-2; 8 nucleotides agree with TRBD2. This CDR3 is built from 14 residues. J lost 7 bases, V lost 6 bases, and 10 bases had no gene match. The germline gives CDR1 DFQATT, CDR2 SNEGSKA (reference sequence). CDR3 coding DNA: TGCAGTGCCCGGGGGGCGGGGGGTGTCGGGGAGCTGTTTTTT. Residues: CSARGAGGVGELFF.

This clonotype was seen more than once but under ten times. CDR3 in amino acids: CASTVNRGSYEQYF. The DNA for the CDR3 is TGTGCCAGCACCGTCAACAGGGGGTCCTACGAGCAGTACTTC. The chain carries TRBV7-9 and TRBJ2-7, with TRBD1 matching over 8 bases. The CDR3 extends over 14 amino acids. Germline-derived CDR1 and CDR2 are SEHNR and FQNEAQ (reference sequence). V lost 7 bases to trimming and J lost 1 base; unmatched junction nucleotides: 6.

This chain links TRBV2 with TRBJ2-7, with 8 bases that match TRBD1. This CDR3 spans 14 amino acids. CDR1 SNHLY and CDR2 FYNNEI come from the germline V gene. V was clipped by 8 bases and J by 3 bases; unmatched bases: 9. The CDR3 region is CASGSQTGVYEQYF. In DNA, the CDR3 is TGTGCCAGCGGTTCCCAGACAGGGGTCTACGAGCAGTACTTC.

This clonotype has only a few counts. This chain joins TRBV6-1 and TRBJ1-4, with TRBD1 matching over 7 bases. This CDR3 is 16 amino acids long. V was pared by 6 bases and J by 5 bases, with 12 bases of the junction left unmatched. Germline-derived CDR1 and CDR2 are MNHNS and SASEGT. The CDR3 protein is CASRLNAGGENEKLFF. DNA of the CDR3: TGTGCCAGCAGGCTGAATGCAGGGGGTGAGAATGAAAAACTGTTTTTT.

The chain has TRBV4-1 and TRBJ2-3; 7 nucleotides agree with TRBD2. The CDR3 has 15 amino acids. Trimming removed 4 bases from V and 5 bases from J; junction bases left unmatched: 9. Germline CDR1 MGHRA, CDR2 YSYEKL. As DNA, the CDR3 is TGCGCCAGCAGCCTCAGGGAGGGTTCACAAGATACGCAGTATTTT. Its protein product is CASSLREGSQDTQYF.

This chain joins TRBV14 and TRBJ2-3; 7 positions match TRBD1. J was trimmed by 6 bases and V by 0 bases; bases with no gene match: 6. The CDR3 sequence is 15 residues long. Germline-derived CDR1 and CDR2 are SGHDN and FVKESK. The CDR3 region is CASSQETGIFDTQYF. In nucleotides, the CDR3 is TGTGCCAGCAGCCAAGAGACAGGGATTTTCGATACGCAGTATTTT.

This clonotype was counted only a few times. CDR3 DNA: TGCGCCAGCAGCTTGCTAGCGGGGGGGTATAGTGATGAGCAGTTCTTC. Translation gives CASSLLAGGYSDEQFF. The chain has TRBV5-1 and TRBJ2-1; 12 bases line up with TRBD2. The CDR3 length is 16 residues. Germline V lookup: CDR1 SGHRS, CDR2 YFSETQ. V trimming: 1 base; J trimming: 8 bases; junction bases outside the gene matches: 7.

This clonotype was picked up many times. The chain uses TRBV5-1 and TRBJ1-1, with TRBD1 matching over 7 bases. V lost 3 bases, J lost 10 bases, and 6 bases stayed unmatched. The germline V gene has CDR1 SGHRS and CDR2 YFSETQ. This CDR3 spans 12 amino acids. The DNA for the CDR3 is TGCGCCAGCAGCTCAACAGGGGAGGTAGCTTTCTTT. Protein sequence: CASSSTGEVAFF.

This rearrangement joins TRBV6-1 to TRBJ2-5, with 7 bases fitting TRBD1. The V and J ends lost 6 bases and 5 bases, in that order; junction bases with no gene match: 6. CDR3 size: 13 residues. Per germline, CDR1 MNHNS and CDR2 SASEGT. Written as DNA, the CDR3 is TGTGCCAGCAGCAAGGGGGCTTTGGAGACCCAGTACTTC. It specifies CASSKGALETQYF.

The chain carries TRBV2 and TRBJ2-3; tentative D call: TRBD1 (6 bases). The germline V gene has CDR1 SNHLY and CDR2 FYNNEI. V was clipped by 4 bases and J by 4 bases, with 15 bases between them. The CDR3 is 15 residues long. CDR3 protein: CASSAIGQNPDTQYF. CDR3 nucleotide sequence: TGTGCCAGCAGTGCAATAGGACAGAACCCAGATACGCAGTATTTT.

At least ten counts were recorded for this clonotype. The chain joins TRBV20-1 to TRBJ2-1; 7 bases align to TRBD2. The CDR3 length is 16 residues. V lost 6 bases, J lost 0 bases, and 11 bases stayed unmatched. Germline CDR1 and CDR2: DFQATT and SNEGSKA (reference sequence). The CDR3 loop is CSAPTGGGFSYNEQFF. In DNA, the CDR3 is TGCAGTGCCCCAACAGGCGGGGGTTTCTCCTACAATGAGCAGTTCTTC.

V and J are TRBV7-8 and TRBJ2-2; the D gene is possibly TRBD2 (6 bases). Trimming cost V 2 bases and J 5 bases, with 12 bases left between them. The CDR3 totals 15 residues. Per germline, CDR1 SGHVS and CDR2 FQNEAQ. CDR3 sequence reads: CASSLLLATTGELFF. As DNA, the CDR3 is TGTGCCAGCAGCTTACTGCTAGCGACGACCGGGGAGCTGTTTTTT. The full variable domain, its missing parts supplied by reference TRBV7-8 and TRBJ2-2, is GAGVSQSPRYKVAKRGQDVALRCDPISGHVSLFWYQQALGQGPEFLTYFQNEAQLDKSGLPSDRFFAERPEGSVSTLKIQRTQQEDSAVYLCASSLLLATTGELFFGEGSRLTVL.

This chain uses TRBV5-1 with TRBJ2-1, with D possibly matching TRBD2 (6 bases). From germline, CDR1 is SGHRS and CDR2 YFSETQ. Trimming pared 3 bases from V and 5 bases from J, leaving 12 bases between. This CDR3 contains 14 residues. The CDR3 DNA sequence: TGCGCCAGCAGCTGGGGACTCTTACACAATGAGCAGTTCTTC. Protein: CASSWGLLHNEQFF. Together with reference TRBV5-1 and TRBJ2-1, the CDR3 gives the full variable domain: KAGVTQTPRYLIKTRGQQVTLSCSPISGHRSVSWYQQTPGQGLQFLFEYFSETQRNKGNFPGRFSGRQFSNSRSEMNVSTLELGDSALYLCASSWGLLHNEQFFGPGTRLTVL.

Only a few counts were recorded for this clonotype. The chain has TRBV12-3 or TRBV12-4 and TRBJ2-6, with D tentatively TRBD1 (6 bases). Trimming took 4 bases from V and 0 from J, leaving 16 bases between them. This CDR3 is 18 amino acids long. This CDR3 reads CASSSWDKWFSGANVLTF. The CDR3 region has the DNA TGTGCCAGCAGTTCGTGGGACAAGTGGTTCTCTGGGGCCAACGTCCTGACTTTC.

In its sample, this clonotype was seen a few times. This chain joins TRBV4-3 and TRBJ2-4; tentatively, D is TRBD1 or TRBD2 (5 bases each). Germline lookup yields CDR1 LGHNA and CDR2 YSLEER. There are 15 residues in the CDR3. V lost 0 bases to trimming and J lost 1 base, with 7 bases between them. The CDR3 coding sequence is TGCGCCAGCAGCCAAGAATGGGGGGCCAAAAACATTCAGTACTTC. It translates to CASSQEWGAKNIQYF.

This clonotype was observed a few times. The chain is built from TRBV5-1 and TRBJ1-4; 7 bases agree with TRBD1. The V gene's germline CDR1 is SGHRS and CDR2 YFSETQ. The CDR3 is made up of 13 amino acids. With 5 bases clipped from V and 8 bases from J, the junction kept 6 bases outside the gene matches. CDR3 bases: TGCGCCAGCAGTTCAGGGGGATTCGAAAAACTGTTTTTT. Translated, it gives CASSSGGFEKLFF.